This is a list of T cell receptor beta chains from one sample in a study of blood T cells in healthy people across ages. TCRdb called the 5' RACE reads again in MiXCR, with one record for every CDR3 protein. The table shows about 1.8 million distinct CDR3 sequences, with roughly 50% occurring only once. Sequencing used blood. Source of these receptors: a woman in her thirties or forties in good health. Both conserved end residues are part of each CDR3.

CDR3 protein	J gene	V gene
CATTTGGAGEQYF	TRBJ2-4	TRBV12-3/TRBV12-4
CASSLGGLFGGEQFF	TRBJ2-1	TRBV5-1
CSARTSGGGYNEQFF	TRBJ2-1	TRBV20-1
CSARPKWGSGEKETQYF	TRBJ2-5	TRBV20-1
CASSWLLKGAAETQYF	TRBJ2-5	TRBV11-1
CSAIFFRGTGMNTEAFF	TRBJ1-1	TRBV20-1
CASSLAGGGGAPYGYTF	TRBJ1-2	TRBV7-2
CASSMGLAGGIPYNEQFF	TRBJ2-1	TRBV11-2
CAGSHDYKRGGQETQYF	TRBJ2-5	TRBV11-1
CSAITTGLGYTF	TRBJ1-2	TRBV20-1
CASSGDLSNSPLHF	TRBJ1-6	TRBV5-1
CASSLGGRSASGYTF	TRBJ1-2	TRBV12-3/TRBV12-4
CASKPSGTGIQPQHF	TRBJ1-5	TRBV6-5
CASSRVSGSRQETQYF	TRBJ2-5	TRBV4-3
CSVEESGGGTQYF	TRBJ2-5	TRBV29-1
CASSLAGPGGANVLTF	TRBJ2-6	TRBV5-1
CASSPGRQGNTGELFF	TRBJ2-2	TRBV27